The rows below give T cell receptor beta chains drawn from one sample of a study of shared clonotypes between healthy human individuals. Generated by immunoSEQ multiplex PCR, the TCRdb table keeps only in-frame clones and is missing some. The sample lists approximately 2.5 million clones, approximately 93% seen once, with about 0.39% in the top ten. The material sequenced was naive CD4+ T cells from PBMCs. All receptors derive from a man aged 18 to 30 in good health. Some clones in this sample may be carry-over from other donors' samples. Both conserved end residues are part of each CDR3. A D gene is named only where the DNA matches it firmly. Clone size, where shown, is once, few, many, or a class for clones that have expanded.

d_call,j_call,clone_size,v_call,cdr3_aa,cdr3_nt
TRBD1,TRBJ1-3,.,TRBV7-8,CASSPRPGTGLAGANTIYF,TGTGCCAGCAGCCCGCGTCCCGGGACAGGGTTGGCGGGGGCGAACACCATATATTTT
.,TRBJ1-3,.,TRBV6-5,CASSSTGLGNTIYF,TGTGCCAGCAGTTCAACAGGGTTAGGAAACACCATATATTTT
.,TRBJ1-6,.,TRBV28,CASSPPDHNGPLHF,TGTGCCAGCAGTCCCCCGGACCATAACGGACCCCTCCACTTT
TRBD2,TRBJ2-1,.,TRBV7-8,CASSSRLAYEQFF,TGTGCCAGCAGCTCCAGACTAGCTTATGAGCAGTTCTTC
TRBD2,TRBJ2-3,.,TRBV7-2,CASSLSPSGSTDTQYF,TGTGCCAGCAGCTTATCCCCTAGCGGGAGCACAGATACGCAGTATTTT
TRBD1,TRBJ1-4,.,TRBV5-1,CASSLQGATNEKLFF,TGCGCCAGCAGCCTACAGGGGGCGACTAATGAAAAACTGTTTTTT
.,TRBJ1-2,once,TRBV6-6,CASTPRGGNYGYTF,TGTGCCAGCACCCCCAGGGGCGGTAACTATGGCTACACCTTC
.,TRBJ1-1,.,TRBV19,CASSITSARAEAFF,TGTGCCAGTAGCATAACATCCGCCAGGGCTGAAGCTTTCTTT
.,TRBJ2-5,.,TRBV19,CASSSITHQETQYF,TGTGCCAGTAGTTCCATCACGCACCAAGAGACCCAGTACTTC
TRBD2,TRBJ2-7,once,TRBV27,CASSSGRPFSEQYF,TGTGCCAGCAGCAGCGGGAGGCCCTTTAGCGAGCAGTACTTC
TRBD2,TRBJ2-7,.,TRBV10-3,CAIALGPAGGSYEQYF,TGTGCCATCGCCCTGGGTCCAGCGGGAGGTTCCTACGAGCAGTACTTC
.,TRBJ2-3,.,TRBV10-3,CAISEGREGTDTQYF,TGTGCCATCAGTGAAGGCAGGGAGGGCACAGATACGCAGTATTTT
TRBD1,TRBJ2-3,.,TRBV5-1,CASRQGQRTDTQYF,TGCGCCAGCAGGCAGGGACAGCGCACAGATACGCAGTATTTT
.,TRBJ1-1,few,TRBV11-1,CASSLRGTEAFF,TGTGCCAGCAGCCTCAGGGGCACTGAAGCTTTCTTT
.,TRBJ2-5,once,TRBV28,CASSLSGGGQETQYF,TGTGCCAGCAGTTTGTCCGGAGGGGGTCAAGAGACCCAGTACTTC
TRBD1,TRBJ1-3,.,TRBV25-1,CASSDPRQGFVNTIYF,TGTGCCAGCAGTGATCCGAGACAGGGCTTCGTAAACACCATATATTTT
TRBD1,TRBJ1-4,once,TRBV6-1,CASSGGQGEVANEKLFF,TGTGCCAGCAGTGGAGGACAGGGGGAAGTGGCTAATGAAAAACTGTTTTTT
TRBD1,TRBJ1-5,.,TRBV28,CASSLYDRGYNQPQHF,TGTGCCAGCAGTTTATACGACAGGGGGTACAATCAGCCCCAGCATTTT
.,TRBJ1-1,.,TRBV7-8,CASSYQGGTEAFF,TGTGCCAGCAGCTACCAGGGAGGCACTGAAGCTTTCTTT
.,TRBJ2-7,.,TRBV5-4,CASSQRNEQYF,TGTGCCAGCAGCCAAAGAAACGAGCAGTACTTC
.,TRBJ2-7,.,TRBV11-2,CASSLGLITYEQYF,TGTGCCAGCAGCTTAGGGCTAATAACCTACGAGCAGTACTTC
.,TRBJ2-1,.,TRBV7-3,CASSPQARIYNEQFF,TGTGCCAGCAGTCCCCAGGCTAGAATCTACAATGAGCAGTTCTTC
TRBD2,TRBJ2-1,.,TRBV2,CASRTSGAYNEQFF,TGTGCCAGCAGAACTAGCGGAGCTTACAATGAGCAGTTCTTC